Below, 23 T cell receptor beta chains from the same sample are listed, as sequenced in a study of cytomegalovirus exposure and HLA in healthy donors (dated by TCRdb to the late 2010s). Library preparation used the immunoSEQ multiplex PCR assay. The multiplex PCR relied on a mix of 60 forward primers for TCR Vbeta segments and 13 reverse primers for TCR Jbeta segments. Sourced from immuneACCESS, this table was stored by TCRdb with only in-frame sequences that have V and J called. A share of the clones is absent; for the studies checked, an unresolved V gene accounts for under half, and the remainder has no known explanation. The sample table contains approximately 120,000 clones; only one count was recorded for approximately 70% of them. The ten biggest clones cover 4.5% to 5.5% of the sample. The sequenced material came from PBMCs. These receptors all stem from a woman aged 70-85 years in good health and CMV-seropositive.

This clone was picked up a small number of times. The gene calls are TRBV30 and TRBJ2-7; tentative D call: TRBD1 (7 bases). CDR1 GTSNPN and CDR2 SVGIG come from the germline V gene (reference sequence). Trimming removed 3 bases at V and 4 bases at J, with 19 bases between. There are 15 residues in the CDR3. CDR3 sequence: CAWSGGGQSLYEQYF. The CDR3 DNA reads TGTGCCTGGAGCGGAGGGGGACAGAGTCTTTACGAGCAGTACTTC.

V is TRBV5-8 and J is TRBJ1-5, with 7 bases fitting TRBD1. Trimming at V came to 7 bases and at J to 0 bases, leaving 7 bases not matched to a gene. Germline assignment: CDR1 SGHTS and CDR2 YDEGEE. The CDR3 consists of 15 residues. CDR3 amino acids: CASSPDRYSNQPQHF. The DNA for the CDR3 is TGTGCCAGCTCCCCGGACAGGTATAGCAATCAGCCCCAGCATTTT.

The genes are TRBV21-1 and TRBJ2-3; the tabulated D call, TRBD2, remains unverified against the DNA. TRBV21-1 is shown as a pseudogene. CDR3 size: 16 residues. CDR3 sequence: CASSTKTSGGTDTQYF. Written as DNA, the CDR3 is TGTGCCAGCAGCACAAAGACTAGCGGGGGCACAGATACGCAGTATTTT.

The CDR3 DNA reads TGTGCCACCAGCCCCACCCGGGACATCTACAATGAGCAGTTCTTC. Protein sequence: CATSPTRDIYNEQFF. The V and J genes are TRBV15 and TRBJ2-1, with D possibly TRBD1 on 6 matching bases. The CDR3 is 15 residues long. CDR1 is LNHNV and CDR2 is YYDKDF in the germline V gene (reference sequence). V lost 5 bases, J lost 3 bases, and 14 bases lay in between.

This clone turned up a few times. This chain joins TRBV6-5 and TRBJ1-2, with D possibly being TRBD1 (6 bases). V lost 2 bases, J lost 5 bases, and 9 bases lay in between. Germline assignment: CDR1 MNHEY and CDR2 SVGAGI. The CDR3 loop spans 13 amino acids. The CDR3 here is CASSYSQGYGYTF. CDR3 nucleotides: TGTGCCAGCAGTTACAGCCAGGGGTATGGCTACACCTTC.

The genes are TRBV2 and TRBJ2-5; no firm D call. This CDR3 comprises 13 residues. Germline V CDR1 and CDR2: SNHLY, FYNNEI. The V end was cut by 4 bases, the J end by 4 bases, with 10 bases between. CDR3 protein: CASSAFPGETQYF. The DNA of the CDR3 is TGTGCCAGCAGTGCTTTCCCAGGAGAGACCCAGTACTTC.

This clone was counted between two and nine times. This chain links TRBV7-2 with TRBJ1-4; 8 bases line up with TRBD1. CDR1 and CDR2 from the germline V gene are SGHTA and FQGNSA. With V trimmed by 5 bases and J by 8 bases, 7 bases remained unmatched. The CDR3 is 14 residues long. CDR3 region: CASSLQPGGEKLFF. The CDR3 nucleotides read TGTGCCAGCAGCCTACAACCAGGGGGCGAAAAACTGTTTTTT. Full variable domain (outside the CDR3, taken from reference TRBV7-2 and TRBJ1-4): GAGVSQSPSNKVTEKGKDVELRCDPISGHTALYWYRQSLGQGLEFLIYFQGNSAPDKSGLPSDRFSAERTGGSVSTLTIQRTQQEDSAVYLCASSLQPGGEKLFFGSGTQLSVL.

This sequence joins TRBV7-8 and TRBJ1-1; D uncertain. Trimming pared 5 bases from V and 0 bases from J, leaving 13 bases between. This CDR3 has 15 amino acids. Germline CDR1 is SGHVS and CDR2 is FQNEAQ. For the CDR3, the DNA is TGTGCCAGCAGCCAAGCGGAGGCCATGAACACTGAAGCTTTCTTT. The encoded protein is CASSQAEAMNTEAFF.

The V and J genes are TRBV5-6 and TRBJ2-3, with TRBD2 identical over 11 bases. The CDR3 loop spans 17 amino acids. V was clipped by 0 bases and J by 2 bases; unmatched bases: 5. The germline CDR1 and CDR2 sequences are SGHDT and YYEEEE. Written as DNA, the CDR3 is TGTGCCAGCAGCTTGGGGCTAGCGGGGGGATACACAGATACGCAGTATTTT. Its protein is CASSLGLAGGYTDTQYF.

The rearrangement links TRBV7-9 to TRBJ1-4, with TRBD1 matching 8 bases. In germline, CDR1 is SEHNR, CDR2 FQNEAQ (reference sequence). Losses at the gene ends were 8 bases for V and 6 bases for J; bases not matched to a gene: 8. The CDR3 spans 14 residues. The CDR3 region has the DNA TGTGCCAGCGCGGACAGGGTCCGCGATGAAAAACTGTTTTTT. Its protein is CASADRVRDEKLFF.

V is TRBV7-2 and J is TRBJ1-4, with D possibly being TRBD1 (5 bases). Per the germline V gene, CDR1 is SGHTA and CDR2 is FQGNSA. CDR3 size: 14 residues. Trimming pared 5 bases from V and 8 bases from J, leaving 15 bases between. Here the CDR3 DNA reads TGTGCCAGCAGCCCAGGGTTGATCGACGAAAAACTGTTTTTT. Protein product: CASSPGLIDEKLFF.

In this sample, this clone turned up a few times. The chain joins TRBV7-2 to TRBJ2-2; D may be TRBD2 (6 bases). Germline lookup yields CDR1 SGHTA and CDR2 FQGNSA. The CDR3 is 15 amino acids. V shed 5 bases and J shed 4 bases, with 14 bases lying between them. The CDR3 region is CASSLGGPSTGELFF. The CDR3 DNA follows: TGTGCCAGCAGCCTGGGGGGTCCTAGCACCGGGGAGCTGTTTTTT.

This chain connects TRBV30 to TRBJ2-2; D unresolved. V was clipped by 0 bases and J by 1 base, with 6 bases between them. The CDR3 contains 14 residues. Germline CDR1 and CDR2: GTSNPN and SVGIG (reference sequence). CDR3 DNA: TGTGCCTGGAGTGTAGGAGTGAACACCGGGGAGCTGTTTTTT. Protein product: CAWSVGVNTGELFF.

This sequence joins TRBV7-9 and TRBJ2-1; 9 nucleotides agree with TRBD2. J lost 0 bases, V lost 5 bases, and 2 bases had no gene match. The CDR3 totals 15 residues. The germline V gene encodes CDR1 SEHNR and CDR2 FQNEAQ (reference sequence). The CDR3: CASSRSGGSYNEQFF. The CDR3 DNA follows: TGTGCCAGCAGCCGTAGCGGGGGCTCCTACAATGAGCAGTTCTTC.

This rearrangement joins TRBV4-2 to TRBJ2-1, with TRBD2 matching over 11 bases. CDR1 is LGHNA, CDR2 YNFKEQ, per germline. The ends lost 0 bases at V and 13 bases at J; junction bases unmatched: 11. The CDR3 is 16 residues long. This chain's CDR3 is CASSQDIFLAGGPQFF. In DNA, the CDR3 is TGTGCCAGCAGCCAAGATATCTTCCTAGCGGGGGGACCACAGTTCTTC.

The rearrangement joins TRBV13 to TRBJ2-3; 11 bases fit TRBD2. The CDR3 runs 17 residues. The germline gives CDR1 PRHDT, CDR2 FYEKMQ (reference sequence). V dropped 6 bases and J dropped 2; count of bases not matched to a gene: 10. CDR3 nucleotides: TGTGCCAGCAGACCCATTCTAGCGGGGGGCACCACAGATACGCAGTATTTT. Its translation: CASRPILAGGTTDTQYF.

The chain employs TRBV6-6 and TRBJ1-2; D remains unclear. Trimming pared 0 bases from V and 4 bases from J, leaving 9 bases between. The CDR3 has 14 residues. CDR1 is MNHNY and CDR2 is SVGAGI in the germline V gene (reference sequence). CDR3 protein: CASSYSETAYGYTF. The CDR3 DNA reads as TGTGCCAGCAGTTACTCTGAGACTGCCTATGGCTACACCTTC.

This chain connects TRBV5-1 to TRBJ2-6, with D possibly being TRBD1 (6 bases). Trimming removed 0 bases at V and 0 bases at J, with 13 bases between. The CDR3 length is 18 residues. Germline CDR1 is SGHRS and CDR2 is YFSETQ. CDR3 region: CASSLVAGAPSGANVLTF. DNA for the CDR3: TGCGCCAGCAGCTTGGTTGCAGGGGCACCCTCTGGGGCCAACGTCCTGACTTTC.

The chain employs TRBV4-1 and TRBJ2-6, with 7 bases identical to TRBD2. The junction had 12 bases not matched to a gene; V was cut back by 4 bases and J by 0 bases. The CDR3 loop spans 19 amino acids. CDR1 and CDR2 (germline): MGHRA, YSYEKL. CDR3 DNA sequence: TGCGCCAGCAGCCCCCGGTATCTAGCGGTCTTCTCTGGGGCCAACGTCCTGACTTTC. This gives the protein CASSPRYLAVFSGANVLTF.

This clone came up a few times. Here the CDR3 reads CASSLWSGGAEETQYF. DNA for the CDR3: TGTGCCAGCAGCTTATGGAGCGGGGGGGCGGAAGAGACCCAGTACTTC. The chain combines TRBV11-2 with TRBJ2-5, with 10 nucleotides matching TRBD2. This CDR3 region has 16 residues. Germline assignment: CDR1 SGHAT and CDR2 FQNNGV. The ends lost 2 bases at V and 3 bases at J; junction bases unmatched: 6.

CDR3 sequence: CASAPSLGAQETQYF. The CDR3 nucleotides are TGTGCTAGTGCCCCTTCCCTAGGGGCTCAAGAGACCCAGTACTTC. The chain uses TRBV12-5 and TRBJ2-5, with a weak D call TRBD1 (5 bases). The V gene's germline CDR1 is LGHNT and CDR2 FRNRAP. V dropped 7 bases and J dropped 2 bases, with 17 bases sitting between them. There are 15 residues in the CDR3.

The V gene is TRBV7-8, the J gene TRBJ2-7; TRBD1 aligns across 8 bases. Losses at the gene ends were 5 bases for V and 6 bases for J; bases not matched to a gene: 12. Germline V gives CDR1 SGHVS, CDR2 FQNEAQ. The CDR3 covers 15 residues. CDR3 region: CASSPRGQGAGEQYF. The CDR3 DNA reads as TGTGCCAGCAGCCCCCGGGGCCAGGGGGCTGGCGAGCAGTACTTC.

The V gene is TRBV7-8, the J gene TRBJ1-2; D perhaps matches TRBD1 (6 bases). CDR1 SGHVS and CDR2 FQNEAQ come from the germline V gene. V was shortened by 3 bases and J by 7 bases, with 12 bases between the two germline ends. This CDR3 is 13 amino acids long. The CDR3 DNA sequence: TGTGCCAGCAGCTTGGGACAAATCGGTGGCTACACCTTC. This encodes CASSLGQIGGYTF.